This TCR beta chain came from a study of T-cell memory formation after mild COVID-19. Study in general: Clusters of TCRs were largely donor specific. Study-wide results and caveats: Balance between CD4 and CD8 was seen in clones contracting day 15 to 85, and a CD4+ lean was seen in later expanders.

The table lists this clonotype with a few counts. No antigen is known for it. Constant-segment-primed 5'RACE gave TCR alpha and TCR beta cDNA libraries with sample barcodes and UMIs. Each CDR3 protein is one row after TCRdb ran MiXCR on the 5' RACE reads. This sample has about 200,000 distinct CDR3 sequences, with 7.5% to 10% found just once. Trimming removed 6 bases at V and 0 bases at J, with 3 bases between. The CDR3 contains 12 residues. From germline, CDR1 is MNHEY and CDR2 SVGEGT. This TCR was recovered from a man aged 18-30 years who had mild COVID-19 (a few samples of this study predate the infection). Cell type and time point are not known. The specimen was PBMCs or a T cell subset sorted from them (not recorded which). The V call is TRBV6-2 or TRBV6-3, the J call TRBJ1-3; D is uncertain. CDR3 residues: CASSISGNTIYF. The CDR3 nucleotides read TGTGCCAGCAGCATCTCTGGAAACACCATATATTTT.